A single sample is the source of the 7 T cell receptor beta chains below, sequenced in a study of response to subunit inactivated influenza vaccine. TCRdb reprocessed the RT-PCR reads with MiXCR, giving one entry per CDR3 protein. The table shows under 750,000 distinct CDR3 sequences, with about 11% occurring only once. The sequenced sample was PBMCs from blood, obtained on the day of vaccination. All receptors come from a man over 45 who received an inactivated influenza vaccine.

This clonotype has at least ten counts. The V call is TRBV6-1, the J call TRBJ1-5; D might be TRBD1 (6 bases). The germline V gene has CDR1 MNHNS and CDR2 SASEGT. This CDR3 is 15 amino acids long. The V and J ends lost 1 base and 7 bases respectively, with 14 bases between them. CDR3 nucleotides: TGTGCCAGCAGTGAAGTGGGGGGGCGCGGGCAGCCCCAGCATTTT. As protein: CASSEVGGRGQPQHF.

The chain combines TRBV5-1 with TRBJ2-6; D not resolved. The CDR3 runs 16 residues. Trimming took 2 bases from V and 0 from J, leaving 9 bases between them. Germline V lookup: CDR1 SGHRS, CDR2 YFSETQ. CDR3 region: CASSFGPSSGANVLTF. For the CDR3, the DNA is TGCGCCAGCAGCTTCGGACCGAGCTCTGGGGCCAACGTCCTGACTTTC.

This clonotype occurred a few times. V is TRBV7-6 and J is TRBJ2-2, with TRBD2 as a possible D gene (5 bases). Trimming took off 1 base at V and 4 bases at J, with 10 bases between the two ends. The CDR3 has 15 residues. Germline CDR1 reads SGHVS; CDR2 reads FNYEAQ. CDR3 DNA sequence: TGTGCCAGCAGCTTAGATAGGAGCGGCACCGGGGAGCTGTTTTTT. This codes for CASSLDRSGTGELFF.

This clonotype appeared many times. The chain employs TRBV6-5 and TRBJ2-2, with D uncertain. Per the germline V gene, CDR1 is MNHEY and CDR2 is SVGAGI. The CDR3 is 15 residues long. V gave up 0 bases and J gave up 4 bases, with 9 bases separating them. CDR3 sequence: CASSYSGLRTGELFF. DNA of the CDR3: TGTGCCAGCAGTTACTCGGGGTTGCGCACCGGGGAGCTGTTTTTT.

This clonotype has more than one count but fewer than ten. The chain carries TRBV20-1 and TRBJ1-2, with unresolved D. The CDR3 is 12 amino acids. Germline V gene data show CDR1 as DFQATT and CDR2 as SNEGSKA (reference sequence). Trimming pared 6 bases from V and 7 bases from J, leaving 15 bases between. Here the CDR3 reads CSAPELSSGYTF. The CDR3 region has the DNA TGCAGTGCGCCAGAGTTGAGTTCTGGCTACACCTTC.

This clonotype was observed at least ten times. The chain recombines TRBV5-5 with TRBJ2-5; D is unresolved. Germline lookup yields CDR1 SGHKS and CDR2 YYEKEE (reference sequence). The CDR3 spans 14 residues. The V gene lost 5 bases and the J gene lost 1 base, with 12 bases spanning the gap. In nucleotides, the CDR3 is TGTGCCAGCAGTTTAGTGGCAGTCCAAGAGACCCAGTACTTC. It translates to CASSLVAVQETQYF.

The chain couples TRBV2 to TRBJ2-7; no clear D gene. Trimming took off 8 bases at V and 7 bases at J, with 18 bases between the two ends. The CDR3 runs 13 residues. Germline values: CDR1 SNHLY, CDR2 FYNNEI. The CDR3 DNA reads TGTGCCAGCCGGATCTCGCCCCTGGTGGAGCAGTACTTC. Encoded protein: CASRISPLVEQYF.